One and the same sample provided the 31 T cell receptor beta chains below, sequenced in a study of T cell changes during pregnancy in multiple sclerosis. This table comes from immunoSEQ multiplex PCR, and its TCRdb copy is limited to in-frame clones, with some not included. The repertoire has about 70,000 clones, roughly 94% of them found once; the top ten carry approximately 0.63%. The sequencing here drew on peripheral blood, taken in the third trimester of pregnancy. These receptors were obtained from a female donor with multiple sclerosis, enrolled in a pregnancy study.

The chain recombines TRBV18 with TRBJ2-5, with 7 bases matching TRBD1. The CDR3 runs to 13 residues. After removal of 3 bases from V and 2 bases from J, the junction contained 0 bases not matched to a gene. The germline V gene has CDR1 KGHSH and CDR2 LQKENI. The chain's CDR3 is CASSPGQQETQYF. The CDR3 DNA reads TGTGCCAGCTCACCGGGACAGCAAGAGACCCAGTACTTC.

Here the CDR3 DNA reads TGTGCCAGCAGCCAAGAGGGGGCCAACACTGAAGCTTTCTTT. This translates into CASSQEGANTEAFF. The V and J genes are TRBV4-2 and TRBJ1-1; perhaps TRBD1 as D (6 bases). The length of the CDR3 is 14 residues. Germline V lookup: CDR1 LGHNA, CDR2 YNFKEQ. V shed 0 bases and J shed 2 bases, with 7 bases lying between them.

There are a few counts of this clone. The gene calls are TRBV6-1 and TRBJ2-7; no definite D call. The CDR3 totals 13 residues. The germline V and J ends were trimmed by 5 bases and 1 base, with 9 bases remaining between them. The germline gives CDR1 MNHNS, CDR2 SASEGT. In DNA form, the CDR3 reads TGTGCCAGCAGTAAAACAGTTTCCTACGAGCAGTACTTC. Protein: CASSKTVSYEQYF.

The rearrangement links TRBV27 to TRBJ2-1, with D possibly matching TRBD1 (5 bases). There are 16 residues in the CDR3. Germline V gene lookup returns CDR1 MNHEY and CDR2 SMNVEV (reference sequence). V lost 5 bases to trimming and J lost 0 bases, with 14 bases between them. This CDR3 is CASSPWTHSSYNEQFF. In DNA form, the CDR3 reads TGTGCCAGCAGTCCGTGGACACACAGCTCCTACAATGAGCAGTTCTTC.

The chain employs TRBV9 and TRBJ2-7, with D tentatively TRBD1 (6 bases). Germline loops: CDR1 SGDLS, CDR2 YYNGEE. The CDR3 contains 14 residues. Between the trimmed V and J ends, which lost 3 bases and 5 bases, there was a span of 15 bases. Here the CDR3 reads CASSGDTRRDEQYF. The CDR3 DNA reads TGTGCCAGCAGCGGGGACACGCGTCGGGACGAGCAGTACTTC.

The chain joins TRBV9 to TRBJ2-5; no definite D call. CDR3 length equals 14 residues. Deletions cut 3 bases from V and 7 bases from J, with 16 bases between. Germline CDR1 SGDLS, CDR2 YYNGEE. The CDR3 coding sequence is TGTGCCAGCAGCGAGAAACCCCTTTTAGCGACCCAGTACTTC. It codes for CASSEKPLLATQYF.

The rearrangement uses TRBV10-3 and TRBJ1-1; 10 positions match TRBD1. Germline CDR1 ENHRY, CDR2 SYGVKD. There are 14 residues in the CDR3. J was trimmed by 1 base and V by 8 bases; bases with no gene match: 4. This CDR3 is CAIGDRGPNTEAFF. In DNA form, the CDR3 reads TGTGCCATCGGGGACAGGGGACCGAACACTGAAGCTTTCTTT.

The chain carries TRBV7-2 and TRBJ1-5; TRBD1 matches at 11 bases. Germline assignment: CDR1 SGHTA and CDR2 FQGNSA. V trimming: 4 bases; J trimming: 6 bases; junction bases outside the gene matches: 14. The length of the CDR3 is 18 residues. CDR3 in amino acids: CASSSPRGGGTGGQPQHF. DNA of the CDR3: TGTGCCAGCAGCTCCCCCCGTGGCGGCGGGACAGGGGGTCAGCCCCAGCATTTT.

As regards this clone: This likely comes from a read error, as the CDR3 has no conserved phenylalanine or tryptophan at its end. The chain uses TRBV30 and TRBJ2-7; 8 bases align to TRBD1. CDR3 length: 16 amino acids. In germline, CDR1 is GTSNPN, CDR2 SVGIG (reference sequence). Losses at the gene ends were 0 bases for V and 3 bases for J; bases not matched to a gene: 10. The CDR3 coding sequence is TGTGCCTGGAGTGTACGCCGGACAGGGAGTAGCTACGAGCAGTACTGC. Translated, it gives CAWSVRRTGSSYEQYC.

V is TRBV7-2 and J is TRBJ1-2, with no clear D. Looked up from germline, CDR1 is SGHTA and CDR2 is FQGNSA. The V and J ends lost 7 bases and 0 bases respectively, with 15 bases between them. The CDR3 runs to 15 residues. The CDR3 DNA follows: TGTGCCAGCACCCTTCAAGCGATAGCTAACTATGGCTACACCTTC. Amino acids: CASTLQAIANYGYTF.

In DNA, the CDR3 is TGTGCCAGCCGGACAGGGGCCATCCAAGAGACCCAGTACTTC. It translates to CASRTGAIQETQYF. This sequence joins TRBV2 and TRBJ2-5, with 9 bases fitting TRBD1. The V gene's germline CDR1 is SNHLY and CDR2 FYNNEI. V was clipped by 8 bases and J by 1 base; unmatched bases: 5. The CDR3 is made up of 14 amino acids.

The chain uses TRBV4-2 and TRBJ2-3, with 11 bases fitting TRBD2. V was pared by 3 bases and J by 1 base, with 3 bases of the junction left unmatched. The germline CDR1 and CDR2 sequences are LGHNA and YNFKEQ. The CDR3 sequence is 16 residues long. The CDR3 here is CASSQLAGGGTDTQYF. CDR3 in DNA: TGTGCCAGCAGCCAGTTAGCGGGGGGGGGCACAGATACGCAGTATTTT.

This clone was seen a single time. This rearrangement joins TRBV2 to TRBJ2-5, with D tentatively TRBD1 (6 bases). Trimming pared 2 bases from V and 7 bases from J, leaving 20 bases between. The CDR3 runs to 16 residues. Germline V CDR1 and CDR2: SNHLY, FYNNEI. CDR3 in amino acids: CASSETDLQGRGTQYF. The CDR3, as DNA: TGTGCCAGCAGTGAAACAGACCTCCAGGGGCGCGGGACCCAGTACTTC.

This sequence joins TRBV7-9 and TRBJ2-3; D ambiguous. Germline CDR1 and CDR2: SEHNR and FQNEAQ (reference sequence). The CDR3 consists of 13 residues. Trimming removed 1 base from V and 6 bases from J, with 8 bases in between. The CDR3 here is CASSLVGSDTQYF. The CDR3 DNA reads as TGTGCCAGCAGCTTAGTGGGTAGCGATACGCAGTATTTT.

This chain links TRBV11-3 with TRBJ2-6, with D perhaps TRBD2 (6 bases). Per germline, CDR1 SGHNT and CDR2 YENEEA. V was pared by 6 bases and J by 2 bases, with 11 bases between. This CDR3 is built from 15 residues. The DNA of the CDR3 is TGTGCCAGCAGTCTCGGGGGAGCTGGGGCCAACGTCCTGACTTTC. Translated: CASSLGGAGANVLTF.

The chain uses TRBV7-2 and TRBJ2-2; 7 bases fit TRBD1. CDR3 length: 15 amino acids. Germline V gives CDR1 SGHTA, CDR2 FQGNSA. Germline trimming cut 5 bases from V and 5 bases from J; bases unmatched to any gene: 8. CDR3 sequence: CASSQVRGPTGELFF. The CDR3 DNA reads TGTGCCAGCAGCCAAGTGAGGGGGCCAACCGGGGAGCTGTTTTTT.

V is TRBV7-2 and J is TRBJ1-1; D may be TRBD1 (5 bases). The V end lost 8 bases, the J end lost 4 bases, and 14 bases lay between the germline ends. Germline values: CDR1 SGHTA, CDR2 FQGNSA. The CDR3 runs 13 residues. The CDR3 loop is CASRDSGGTEAFF. The CDR3 coding sequence is TGTGCCAGCCGTGACTCCGGGGGCACTGAAGCTTTCTTT.

The chain couples TRBV14 to TRBJ2-2; D remains unclear. The CDR3 extends over 15 amino acids. Germline V gene data show CDR1 as SGHDN and CDR2 as FVKESK. The V gene lost 5 bases and the J gene lost 0 bases, with 10 bases spanning the gap. CDR3 sequence (DNA): TGTGCCAGCAGCGACGACCTAGCGAACACCGGGGAGCTGTTTTTT. It encodes CASSDDLANTGELFF. Together with reference TRBV14 and TRBJ2-2, the CDR3 gives the full variable domain: EAGVTQFPSHSVIEKGQTVTLRCDPISGHDNLYWYRRVMGKEIKFLLHFVKESKQDESGMPNNRFLAERTGGTYSTLKVQPAELEDSGVYFCASSDDLANTGELFFGEGSRLTVL.

CDR3 coding DNA: TGTGCCAGCAGCTCCCGGGGGGCAGGGGATGGCTACACCTTC. The encoded protein is CASSSRGAGDGYTF. The chain couples TRBV9 to TRBJ1-2, with D maybe TRBD1 (6 bases). The V and J ends lost 4 bases and 6 bases respectively, with 16 bases between them. The germline V gene encodes CDR1 SGDLS and CDR2 YYNGEE. The CDR3 is 14 residues long.

The chain joins TRBV7-3 to TRBJ2-3, with TRBD1 identical over 8 bases. CDR3 size: 15 residues. Germline CDR1 and CDR2: SGHTA and FQGTGA. The V segment lost 5 bases and the J segment 4 bases; nucleotides outside the gene matches: 8. CDR3 protein: CASSPTGAVADTQYF. The CDR3 DNA follows: TGTGCCAGCAGCCCGACAGGGGCGGTGGCAGATACGCAGTATTTT.

The chain employs TRBV2 and TRBJ2-1; a weak D match, TRBD2 (5 bases). This CDR3 is built from 15 residues. Germline CDR1 is SNHLY and CDR2 is FYNNEI. Between the trimmed V and J ends, which lost 4 bases and 9 bases, there was a span of 19 bases. The CDR3 region is CASSALASPSVEQFF. CDR3 sequence (DNA): TGTGCCAGCAGTGCTCTGGCTAGCCCATCCGTTGAGCAGTTCTTC. Filled out from reference TRBV2 and TRBJ2-1, the complete variable domain reads EPEVTQTPSHQVTQMGQEVILRCVPISNHLYFYWYRQILGQKVEFLVSFYNNEISEKSEIFDDQFSVERPDGSNFTLKIRSTKLEDSAMYFCASSALASPSVEQFFGPGTRLTVL.

The V call is TRBV27, the J call TRBJ2-3; perhaps TRBD2 as D (5 bases). CDR1 is MNHEY and CDR2 is SMNVEV in the germline V gene (reference sequence). This CDR3 has 13 residues. The V gene lost 4 bases and the J gene lost 3 bases, with 8 bases spanning the gap. CDR3 in amino acids: CASSYRGTDTQYF. The DNA for the CDR3 is TGTGCCAGCAGTTATCGGGGAACAGATACGCAGTATTTT.

The chain is built from TRBV9 and TRBJ1-2, with TRBD1 identical over 12 bases. V shed 0 bases and J 5 bases; nucleotides not matched to a gene: 11. CDR3 length: 18 residues. CDR1 is SGDLS, CDR2 YYNGEE, per germline. The DNA for the CDR3 is TGTGCCAGCAGCGTAGTGGGACAGGGGGCATTGACCGCTTATGGCTACACCTTC. Translated: CASSVVGQGALTAYGYTF.

DNA of the CDR3: TGTGCCAGCAGTCGGACTAGCGGGGGCCGGAACACCGGGGAGCTGTTTTTT. As protein: CASSRTSGGRNTGELFF. The chain couples TRBV5-4 to TRBJ2-2; 13 bases align to TRBD2. The V gene end was trimmed by 5 bases and the J gene end by 1 base; junction bases not matched to a gene: 5. CDR3 size: 17 residues. Germline V lookup: CDR1 SGHNT, CDR2 YYREEE (reference sequence).

The chain employs TRBV7-9 and TRBJ2-3; perhaps TRBD2 as D (6 bases). Between the trimmed V and J ends, which lost 3 bases and 7 bases, there was a span of 11 bases. This CDR3 contains 13 residues. Germline loops: CDR1 SEHNR, CDR2 FQNEAQ (reference sequence). DNA for the CDR3: TGTGCCAGCAGCTTCTTTGGGGGGAATACGCAGTATTTT. It translates to CASSFFGGNTQYF. Filled out from reference TRBV7-9 and TRBJ2-3, the complete variable domain reads DTGVSQNPRHKITKRGQNVTFRCDPISEHNRLYWYRQTLGQGPEFLTYFQNEAQLEKSRLLSDRFSAERPKGSFSTLEIQRTEQGDSAMYLCASSFFGGNTQYFGPGTRLTVL.

The chain uses TRBV19 and TRBJ1-1; no clear D gene. V lost 1 base and J 0 bases, leaving 3 bases between the germline ends. Germline V gene lookup returns CDR1 LNHDA and CDR2 SQIVND (reference sequence). This CDR3 contains 13 residues. The CDR3, as DNA: TGTGCCAGTAGTATAGCATTGAACACTGAAGCTTTCTTT. It yields the protein CASSIALNTEAFF.

V and J are TRBV14 and TRBJ2-7; a weak D match, TRBD2 (6 bases). The CDR3 runs to 12 residues. V lost 4 bases and J lost 6, with 10 bases in between. Per germline, CDR1 SGHDN and CDR2 FVKESK. CDR3 amino acids: CASSPLGGEQYF. For the CDR3, the DNA is TGTGCCAGCAGCCCCCTCGGGGGCGAGCAGTACTTC.

The chain links TRBV4-1 to TRBJ2-7, with a possible D match to TRBD1 (5 bases). V was shortened by 1 base and J by 2 bases, with 18 bases between the two germline ends. Per germline, CDR1 MGHRA and CDR2 YSYEKL. The CDR3 totals 17 residues. As DNA, the CDR3 is TGCGCCAGCAGCCAAGCGTTGGGGCCTAGTGTCCCCTACGAGCAGTACTTC. It translates to CASSQALGPSVPYEQYF.

V gene TRBV7-8 combines with J gene TRBJ2-7; perhaps TRBD2 as D (6 bases). Trimming shortened V by 1 base and J by 2 bases, and 15 bases separated the two germline ends. Germline CDR1 and CDR2: SGHVS and FQNEAQ. This CDR3 is built from 16 residues. The DNA of the CDR3 is TGTGCCAGCAGCTTAGGTGGTGGGGGGAGTCCCTACGAGCAGTACTTC. Its translation is CASSLGGGGSPYEQYF.

The genes are TRBV6-5 and TRBJ2-5; TRBD2 agrees at 8 bases. Germline assignment: CDR1 MNHEY and CDR2 SVGAGI. J was trimmed by 5 bases and V by 6 bases; bases with no gene match: 8. CDR3 length: 14 amino acids. CDR3 DNA sequence: TGTGCCAGCAGCCCGACCGGGGGGGCGGAGACCCAGTACTTC. This codes for CASSPTGGAETQYF.

This chain links TRBV6-6 with TRBJ1-2, with D possibly being TRBD1 (5 bases). CDR3 size: 16 residues. CDR1 MNHNY and CDR2 SVGAGI come from the germline V gene (reference sequence). Trimming took off 0 bases at V and 8 bases at J, with 19 bases between the two ends. The CDR3 region has the DNA TGTGCCAGCAGTTACTCGAGTGCGACGGTGGGGGGAGGCTACACCTTC. Translating gives CASSYSSATVGGGYTF.